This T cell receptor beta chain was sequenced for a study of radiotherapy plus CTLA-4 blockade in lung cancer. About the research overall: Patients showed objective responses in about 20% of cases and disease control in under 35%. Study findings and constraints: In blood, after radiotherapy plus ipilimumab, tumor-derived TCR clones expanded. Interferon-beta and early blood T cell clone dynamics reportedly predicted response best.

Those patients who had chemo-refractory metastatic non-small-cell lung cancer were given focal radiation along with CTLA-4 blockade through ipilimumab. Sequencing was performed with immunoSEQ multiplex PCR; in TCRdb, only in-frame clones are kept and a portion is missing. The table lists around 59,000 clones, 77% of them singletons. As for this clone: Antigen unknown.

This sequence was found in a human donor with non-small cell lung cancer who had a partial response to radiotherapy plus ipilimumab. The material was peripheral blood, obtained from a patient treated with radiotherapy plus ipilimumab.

The CDR3 DNA is TGTGCCAGTAGTATAGCCGGGACAATCCTAACAACTAATGAAAAACTGTTTTTT. Translation: CASSIAGTILTTNEKLFF. The chain couples TRBV19 to TRBJ1-4; maybe TRBD1 (6 bases). The CDR3 is made up of 18 amino acids. Between the trimmed V and J ends, which lost 1 base and 0 bases, there was a span of 15 bases. Per germline, CDR1 LNHDA and CDR2 SQIVND (reference sequence). Looking up the rest from reference TRBV19 and TRBJ1-4 gives the full variable domain: DGGITQSPKYLFRKEGQNVTLSCEQNLNHDAMYWYRQDPGQGLRLIYYSQIVNDFQKGDIAEGYSVSREKKESFPLTVTSAQKNPTAFYLCASSIAGTILTTNEKLFFGSGTQLSVL.